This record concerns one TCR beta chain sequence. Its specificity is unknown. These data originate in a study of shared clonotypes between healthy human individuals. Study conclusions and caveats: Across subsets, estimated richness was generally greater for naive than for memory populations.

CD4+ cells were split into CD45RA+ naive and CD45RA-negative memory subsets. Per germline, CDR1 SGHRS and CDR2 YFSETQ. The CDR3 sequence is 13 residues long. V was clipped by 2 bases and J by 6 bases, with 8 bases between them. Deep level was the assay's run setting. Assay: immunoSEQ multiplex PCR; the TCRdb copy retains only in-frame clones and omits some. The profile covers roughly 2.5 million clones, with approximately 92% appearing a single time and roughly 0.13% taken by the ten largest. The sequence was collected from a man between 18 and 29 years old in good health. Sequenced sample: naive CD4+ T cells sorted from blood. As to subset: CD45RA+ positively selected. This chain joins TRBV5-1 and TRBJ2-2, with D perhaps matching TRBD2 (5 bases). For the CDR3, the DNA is TGCGCCAGCAGCTTCATGGAGGCCGGGGAGCTGTTTTTT. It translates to CASSFMEAGELFF.